These 10 T cell receptor beta chains were all obtained from the same sample, sequenced in a study of blood T cell repertoires in COVID-19. Produced via immunoSEQ multiplex PCR; TCRdb's table is partial and in-frame only. Of about 40,000 clones in the sample, 86% are singletons; the top ten hold approximately 19%. The sample was peripheral blood. These receptors were taken from a man aged 50 to 60 in a cohort sampled during active COVID-19.

The J gene is TRBJ1-4, the V gene TRBV27; 8 bases line up with TRBD1. V lost 3 bases and J lost 7; bases outside the gene matches: 10. The CDR3 length is 16 residues. Looked up from germline, CDR1 is MNHEY and CDR2 is SMNVEV (reference sequence). CDR3 DNA sequence: TGTGCCAGCAGTTTTCTAGGACAGGGAAGGCTTGAAAAACTGTTTTTT. Translated: CASSFLGQGRLEKLFF.

This chain joins TRBV7-3 and TRBJ1-2, with D possibly being TRBD1 (5 bases). Germline loops: CDR1 SGHTA, CDR2 FQGTGA. The CDR3 totals 13 residues. Trimming took 5 bases from V and 7 from J, leaving 14 bases between them. CDR3 loop: CASSPSQGGGYTF. As DNA, the CDR3 is TGTGCCAGCAGCCCCTCCCAGGGAGGTGGCTACACCTTC.

The genes are TRBV19 and TRBJ1-1, with D perhaps matching TRBD1 (6 bases). This CDR3 contains 14 residues. The V end lost 2 bases, the J end lost 1 base, and 8 bases lay between the germline ends. In germline, CDR1 is LNHDA, CDR2 SQIVND (reference sequence). CDR3 sequence reads: CASSIKGGNTEAFF. The CDR3 nucleotides are TGTGCCAGTAGTATAAAAGGGGGGAACACTGAAGCTTTCTTT.

The chain uses TRBV12-3 or TRBV12-4 and TRBJ1-5; D might be TRBD1 (6 bases). Trimming pared 5 bases from V and 8 bases from J, leaving 13 bases between. CDR3 length: 13 residues. The CDR3 bases are TGTGCCAGCAGTCGACAGGTCGACGAGCCCCAGCATTTT. Translated: CASSRQVDEPQHF.

The chain combines TRBV12-5 with TRBJ2-7; D is unclear. Germline-derived CDR1 and CDR2 are LGHNT and FRNRAP. Trimming took off 6 bases at V and 4 bases at J, with 7 bases between the two ends. This CDR3 is 11 amino acids long. The CDR3 nucleotides read TGTGCTAGTGGGGCTAGGTACGAGCAGTACTTC. Translated: CASGARYEQYF. Using reference TRBV12-5 and TRBJ2-7 for the parts outside the CDR3, the full variable domain is DARVTQTPRHKVTEMGQEVTMRCQPILGHNTVFWYRQTMMQGLELLAYFRNRAPLDDSGMPKDRFSAEMPDATLATLKIQPSEPRDSAVYFCASGARYEQYFGPGTRLTVT.

The genes are TRBV5-1 and TRBJ1-2; tentative D call: TRBD1 (6 bases). This CDR3 has 17 amino acids. Germline values: CDR1 SGHRS, CDR2 YFSETQ. Between the trimmed V and J ends, which lost 5 bases and 4 bases, there was a span of 24 bases. The CDR3 reads CASRADGGAVSVYGYTF. The DNA for the CDR3 is TGCGCCAGCAGAGCCGATGGGGGGGCTGTATCCGTCTATGGCTACACCTTC.

This clone was recorded only once. This chain uses TRBV3-1 (or the pseudogene TRBV3-2) with TRBJ1-2; D unresolved. Germline CDR1 reads LGHDT; CDR2 reads YNNKEL (reference sequence). This CDR3 is 18 amino acids long. V was pared by 0 bases and J by 0 bases, with 17 bases between. The CDR3 loop reads CASSQDQEGKVSNYGYTF. In nucleotides, the CDR3 is TGTGCCAGCAGCCAAGATCAAGAGGGAAAGGTATCTAACTATGGCTACACCTTC.

The genes are TRBV11-3 and TRBJ2-1; perhaps TRBD1 as D (5 bases). This CDR3 is 13 amino acids long. Germline V gene lookup returns CDR1 SGHNT and CDR2 YENEEA. Trimming removed 5 bases at V and 3 bases at J, with 8 bases between. The CDR3 is CASSPQGYNEQFF. The CDR3 DNA is TGTGCCAGCAGCCCTCAGGGCTACAATGAGCAGTTCTTC.

The chain couples TRBV24-1 to TRBJ1-6; TRBD1 is a possible D gene (5 bases). Trimming took off 8 bases at V and 14 bases at J, with 12 bases between the two ends. The CDR3 runs 11 residues. CDR1 is KGHDR and CDR2 is SFDVKD in the germline V gene. Here the CDR3 DNA reads TGTGCCACCACCCCCTGGACATCCCTCCACTTT. Protein: CATTPWTSLHF.

This clone was found a few times. This chain uses TRBV2 with TRBJ2-5; 7 bases align to TRBD2. In germline, CDR1 is SNHLY, CDR2 FYNNEI. The V segment lost 8 bases and the J segment 6 bases; nucleotides outside the gene matches: 9. The CDR3 contains 13 residues. The CDR3 here is CASLAGAAKTQYF. The CDR3 DNA reads TGTGCCAGCCTGGCGGGAGCAGCGAAGACCCAGTACTTC.